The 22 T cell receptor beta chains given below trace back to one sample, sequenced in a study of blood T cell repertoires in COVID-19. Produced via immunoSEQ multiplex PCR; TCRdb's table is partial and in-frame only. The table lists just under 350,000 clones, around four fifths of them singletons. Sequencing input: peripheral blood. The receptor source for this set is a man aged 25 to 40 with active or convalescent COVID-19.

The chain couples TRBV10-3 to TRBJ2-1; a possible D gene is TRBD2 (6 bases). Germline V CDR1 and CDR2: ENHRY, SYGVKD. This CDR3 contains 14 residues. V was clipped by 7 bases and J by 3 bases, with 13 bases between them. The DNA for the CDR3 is TGTGCCATCAAGGGAACGGGGGACTACAATGAGCAGTTCTTC. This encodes CAIKGTGDYNEQFF.

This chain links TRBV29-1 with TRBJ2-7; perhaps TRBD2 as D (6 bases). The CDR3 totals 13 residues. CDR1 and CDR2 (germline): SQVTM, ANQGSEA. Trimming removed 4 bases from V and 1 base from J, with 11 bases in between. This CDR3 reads CSVATSRSYEQYF. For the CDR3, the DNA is TGCAGCGTTGCTACTAGCCGATCCTACGAGCAGTACTTC.

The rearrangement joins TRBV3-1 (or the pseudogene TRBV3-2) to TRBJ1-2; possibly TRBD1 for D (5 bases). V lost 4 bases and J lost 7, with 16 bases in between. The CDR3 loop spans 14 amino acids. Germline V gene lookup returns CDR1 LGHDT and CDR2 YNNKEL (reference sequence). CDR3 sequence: CASSPGRRLGGYTF. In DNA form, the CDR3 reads TGTGCCAGCAGCCCAGGGAGAAGACTAGGTGGCTACACCTTC.

The DNA of the CDR3 is TGTGCCAGCAGCTTAGTAGTGTTAAGGAACACCGGGGAGCTGTTTTTT. It codes for CASSLVVLRNTGELFF. This chain uses TRBV28 with TRBJ2-2, with no clear D. Germline V gene sequence: CDR1 MDHEN, CDR2 SYDVKM. The CDR3 runs 16 residues. The V end was cut by 6 bases, the J end by 1 base, with 15 bases between.

The CDR3 loop is CASSFASSEQYF. In DNA, the CDR3 is TGTGCCAGCAGTTTCGCAAGTAGCGAGCAGTACTTC. The chain couples TRBV5-6 to TRBJ2-7; no definite D call. Germline values: CDR1 SGHDT, CDR2 YYEEEE. The V end was cut by 5 bases, the J end by 6 bases, with 12 bases between. CDR3 size: 12 residues.

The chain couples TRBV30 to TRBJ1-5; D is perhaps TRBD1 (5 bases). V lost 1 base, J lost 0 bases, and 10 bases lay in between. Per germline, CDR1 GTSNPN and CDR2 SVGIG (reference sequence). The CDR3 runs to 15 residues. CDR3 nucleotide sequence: TGTGCCTGGAGTGGGGTAGGGGATAGCAATCAGCCCCAGCATTTT. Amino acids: CAWSGVGDSNQPQHF.

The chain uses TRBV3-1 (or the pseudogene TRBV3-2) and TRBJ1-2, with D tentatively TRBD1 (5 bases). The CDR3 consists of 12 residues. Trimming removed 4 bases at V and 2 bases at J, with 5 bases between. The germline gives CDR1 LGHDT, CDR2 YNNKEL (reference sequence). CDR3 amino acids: CASSRQNYGYTF. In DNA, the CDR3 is TGTGCCAGCAGCCGACAGAACTATGGCTACACCTTC.

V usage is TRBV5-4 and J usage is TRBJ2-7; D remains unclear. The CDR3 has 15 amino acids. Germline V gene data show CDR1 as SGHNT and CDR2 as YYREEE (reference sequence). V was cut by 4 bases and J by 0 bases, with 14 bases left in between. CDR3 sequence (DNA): TGTGCCAGCAGCCCACCCCTGGGCAGCTCCTACGAGCAGTACTTC. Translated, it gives CASSPPLGSSYEQYF.

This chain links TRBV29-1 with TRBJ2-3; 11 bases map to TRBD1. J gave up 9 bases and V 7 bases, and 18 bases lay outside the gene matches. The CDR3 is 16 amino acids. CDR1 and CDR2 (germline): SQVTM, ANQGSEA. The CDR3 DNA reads TGCAGCGCATTCCCGGGACAGGGGGACTTAAAGGGGACGCAGTATTTT. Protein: CSAFPGQGDLKGTQYF.

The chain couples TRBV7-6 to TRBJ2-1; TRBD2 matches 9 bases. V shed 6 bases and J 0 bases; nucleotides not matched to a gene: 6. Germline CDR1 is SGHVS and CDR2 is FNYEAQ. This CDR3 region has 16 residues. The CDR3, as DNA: TGTGCCAGCAGAGCTAGCGGGGCCAGCTCCTACAATGAGCAGTTCTTC. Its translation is CASRASGASSYNEQFF.

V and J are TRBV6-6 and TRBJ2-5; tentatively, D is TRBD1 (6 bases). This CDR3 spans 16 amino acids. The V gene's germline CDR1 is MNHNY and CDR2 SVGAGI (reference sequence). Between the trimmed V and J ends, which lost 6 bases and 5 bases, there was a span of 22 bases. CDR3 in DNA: TGTGCCAGCAGGTCCCTCAGGGGACCGAAGGGGGAGACCCAGTACTTC. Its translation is CASRSLRGPKGETQYF.

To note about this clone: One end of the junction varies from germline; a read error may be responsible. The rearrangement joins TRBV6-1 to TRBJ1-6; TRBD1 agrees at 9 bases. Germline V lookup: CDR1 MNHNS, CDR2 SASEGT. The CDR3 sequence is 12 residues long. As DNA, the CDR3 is TGTGCCAGCAGTGAAATACAGGGGGCGAGGGGGTTT. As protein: CASSEIQGARGF.

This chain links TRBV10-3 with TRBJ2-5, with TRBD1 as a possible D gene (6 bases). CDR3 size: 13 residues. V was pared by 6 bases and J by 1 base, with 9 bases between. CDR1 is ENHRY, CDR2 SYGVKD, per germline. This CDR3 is CAIRADSQETQYF. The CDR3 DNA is TGTGCCATCAGGGCGGACAGCCAAGAGACCCAGTACTTC.

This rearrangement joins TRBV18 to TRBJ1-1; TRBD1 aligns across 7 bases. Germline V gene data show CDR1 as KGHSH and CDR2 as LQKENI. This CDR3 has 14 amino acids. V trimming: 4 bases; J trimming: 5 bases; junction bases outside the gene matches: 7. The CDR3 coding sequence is TGTGCCAGCTCACTACGACAGGGAAGAACTGAAGCTTTCTTT. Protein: CASSLRQGRTEAFF.

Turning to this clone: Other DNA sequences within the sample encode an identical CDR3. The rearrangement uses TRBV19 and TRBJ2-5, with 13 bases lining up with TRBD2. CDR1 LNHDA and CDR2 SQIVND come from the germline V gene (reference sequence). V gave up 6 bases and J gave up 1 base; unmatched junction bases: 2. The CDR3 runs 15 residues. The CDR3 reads CASSRLAGGQETQYF. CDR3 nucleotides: TGTGCCAGTAGCCGACTAGCGGGGGGCCAAGAGACCCAGTACTTC.

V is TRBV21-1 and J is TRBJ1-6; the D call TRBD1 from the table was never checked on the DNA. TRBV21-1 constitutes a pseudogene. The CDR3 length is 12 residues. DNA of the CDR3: TGTGCCAGCAGCGACAAGAATTCACCCCTCCACTTT. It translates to CASSDKNSPLHF.

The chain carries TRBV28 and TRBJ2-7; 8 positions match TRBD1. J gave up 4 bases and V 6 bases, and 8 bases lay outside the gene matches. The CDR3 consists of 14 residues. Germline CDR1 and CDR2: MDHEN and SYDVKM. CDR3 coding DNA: TGTGCCAGCAGGTCTACGGGACAGGTTTACGAGCAGTACTTC. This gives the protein CASRSTGQVYEQYF.

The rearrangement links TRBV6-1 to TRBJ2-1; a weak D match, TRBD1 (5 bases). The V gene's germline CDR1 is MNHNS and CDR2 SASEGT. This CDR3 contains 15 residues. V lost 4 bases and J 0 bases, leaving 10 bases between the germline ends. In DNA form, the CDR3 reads TGTGCCAGCAGTGTCAGGGTTGACTCCTACAATGAGCAGTTCTTC. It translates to CASSVRVDSYNEQFF.

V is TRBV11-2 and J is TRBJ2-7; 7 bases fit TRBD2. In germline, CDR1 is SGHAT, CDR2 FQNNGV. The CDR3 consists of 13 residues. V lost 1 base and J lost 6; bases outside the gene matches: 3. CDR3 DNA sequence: TGTGCCAGCAGCTTAGTAGCGGGCCCCGAGCAGTACTTC. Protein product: CASSLVAGPEQYF.

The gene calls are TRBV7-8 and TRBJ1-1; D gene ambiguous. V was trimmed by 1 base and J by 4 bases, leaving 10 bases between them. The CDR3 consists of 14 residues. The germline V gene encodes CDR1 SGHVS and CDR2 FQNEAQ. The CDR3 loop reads CASSLVVAGTEAFF. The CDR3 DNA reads TGTGCCAGCAGCTTAGTAGTGGCGGGCACTGAAGCTTTCTTT.

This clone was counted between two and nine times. In nucleotides, the CDR3 is TGTGCCAGCAGCCCAGGGGCAGGGGGCAATGAGCAGTTCTTC. Translation: CASSPGAGGNEQFF. This chain uses TRBV11-2 with TRBJ2-1; 7 bases line up with TRBD1. This CDR3 has 14 amino acids. Germline V gene data show CDR1 as SGHAT and CDR2 as FQNNGV. The ends lost 5 bases at V and 6 bases at J; junction bases unmatched: 7. The entire variable domain, with the rest obtained from reference TRBV11-2 and TRBJ2-1, is as follows: EAGVAQSPRYKIIEKRQSVAFWCNPISGHATLYWYQQILGQGPKLLIQFQNNGVVDDSQLPKDRFSAERLKGVDSTLKIQPAKLEDSAVYLCASSPGAGGNEQFFGPGTRLTVL.

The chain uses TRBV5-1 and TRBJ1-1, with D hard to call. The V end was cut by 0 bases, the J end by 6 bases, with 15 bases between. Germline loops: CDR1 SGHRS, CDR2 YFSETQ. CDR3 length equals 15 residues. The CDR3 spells CASSLVLTGSSEAFF. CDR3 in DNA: TGCGCCAGCAGCTTGGTTTTAACGGGGAGCTCTGAAGCTTTCTTT.